The next 8 T cell receptor beta chains were all read from a single sample in a study of neurological immune-mediated disorders. Each CDR3 protein gets one entry after TCRdb re-called the 5' RACE reads with MiXCR. The data hold tens of thousands of distinct CDR3 sequences, with around 6% observed a single time. The time point denotes: longitudinal time-point 2. Sequenced material: PBMCs. The receptors were gathered from a woman aged 55-70 years with multiple sclerosis.

This clonotype was picked up many times. The chain has TRBV20-1 and TRBJ2-5; TRBD1 agrees at 9 bases. CDR1 is DFQATT, CDR2 SNEGSKA, per germline (reference sequence). V lost 5 bases and J lost 6; bases outside the gene matches: 7. The CDR3 length is 13 residues. CDR3 in DNA: TGCAGTGCTCCCGACAGGGGGTTGAAGACCCAGTACTTC. Translation gives CSAPDRGLKTQYF.

This clonotype was detected ten times or more. The chain recombines TRBV12-3 or TRBV12-4 with TRBJ1-6, with 10 bases aligning to TRBD1. The CDR3 is made up of 16 amino acids. V trimming: 3 bases; J trimming: 10 bases; junction bases outside the gene matches: 9. In DNA, the CDR3 is TGTGCCAGCAGTTTTGACAGGGGGCTCGCACAGTCACCCCTCCACTTT. Translation: CASSFDRGLAQSPLHF.

This clonotype has a count of ten or more. The chain combines TRBV4-1 with TRBJ2-3; 11 nucleotides line up with TRBD1. Trimming at V came to 0 bases and at J to 0 bases, leaving 11 bases not matched to a gene. CDR1 and CDR2 from the germline V gene are MGHRA and YSYEKL. This CDR3 is built from 20 residues. CDR3 protein: CASSQDGGQGVFSSTDTQYF. In DNA, the CDR3 is TGCGCCAGCAGCCAAGATGGGGGACAGGGGGTTTTTTCTAGCACAGATACGCAGTATTTT.

This clonotype was seen at least ten times. This chain connects TRBV5-6 to TRBJ2-3; 7 bases align to TRBD1. Germline values: CDR1 SGHDT, CDR2 YYEEEE. The trim removed 4 bases at V and 3 bases at J, leaving 8 bases unmatched. The CDR3 runs 15 residues. Written as DNA, the CDR3 is TGTGCCAGCAGCCAGGGGGATATCGGGACAGATACGCAGTATTTT. Protein: CASSQGDIGTDTQYF.

The sample holds many counts of this clonotype. The rearrangement joins TRBV20-1 to TRBJ1-5; the D gene is possibly TRBD1 (5 bases). The V end was cut by 8 bases, the J end by 2 bases, with 16 bases between. Germline assignment: CDR1 DFQATT and CDR2 SNEGSKA (reference sequence). This CDR3 contains 14 residues. The chain's CDR3 is CSIAGTRGNQPQHF. The DNA of the CDR3 is TGCAGTATCGCCGGGACCCGAGGCAATCAGCCCCAGCATTTT.

This clonotype showed up many times. V gene TRBV27 combines with J gene TRBJ2-2; D unclear. Germline-derived CDR1 and CDR2 are MNHEY and SMNVEV (reference sequence). The length of the CDR3 is 15 residues. Trimming shortened V by 0 bases and J by 0 bases, and 5 bases separated the two germline ends. The CDR3 reads CASSLSGANTGELFF. CDR3 sequence (DNA): TGTGCCAGCAGTTTATCCGGCGCGAACACCGGGGAGCTGTTTTTT.

This clonotype was detected ten times or more. The chain carries TRBV7-9 and TRBJ1-2, with D possibly being TRBD1 (5 bases). The V end was cut by 5 bases, the J end by 7 bases, with 20 bases between. There are 15 residues in the CDR3. Germline assignment: CDR1 SEHNR and CDR2 FQNEAQ (reference sequence). This chain's CDR3 is CASSQGGAVAGGYTF. CDR3 DNA sequence: TGTGCCAGCAGCCAGGGAGGGGCCGTAGCCGGTGGCTACACCTTC.

The sample holds many counts of this clonotype. This chain connects TRBV12-3 or TRBV12-4 to TRBJ1-1; D is possibly TRBD1 (5 bases). Trimming left V 3 bases short and J 1 base short, with 12 bases between. The CDR3 has 15 residues. CDR3 region: CASSFGGLGNTEAFF. The CDR3 DNA follows: TGTGCCAGCAGTTTTGGGGGACTTGGGAACACTGAAGCTTTCTTT.